Listed here is a single T cell receptor (beta chain). What it binds is not known. The data originate from a study of cytomegalovirus exposure and HLA in healthy donors. Study in general: Early released data had around 79 million unique TCRs, all coming from HLA-typed donors. Study outcomes and limitations: In a later analysis, at a false discovery rate of 0.05, roughly 16,000 TCR beta sequences matched HLA alleles. The study put about 180 TCR beta chains on its list as cytomegalovirus-associated. A prior analysis recorded that most TCR beta V segments were productive about 90% or about 30% of the time.

Both 60 Vbeta primers and 13 Jbeta primers went into the PCR. TCRdb keeps only in-frame clones here, not all; method: immunoSEQ multiplex PCR. The table includes approximately 120,000 clones, over 60% detected once. This CDR3 contains 19 residues. This clonotype was sampled from a man aged 55 to 70 in good health and CMV-seropositive. Sequenced sample: PBMCs. The rearrangement uses TRBV21-1 and TRBJ2-7; the table's D call, TRBD1, was not checked against the DNA. TRBV21-1 is noted as a pseudogene. CDR3 sequence reads: CASSKVGRQGANSKYEQYF. The CDR3, as DNA: TGTGCCAGCAGCAAAGTTGGGCGACAGGGGGCAAACTCGAAATACGAGCAGTACTTC.